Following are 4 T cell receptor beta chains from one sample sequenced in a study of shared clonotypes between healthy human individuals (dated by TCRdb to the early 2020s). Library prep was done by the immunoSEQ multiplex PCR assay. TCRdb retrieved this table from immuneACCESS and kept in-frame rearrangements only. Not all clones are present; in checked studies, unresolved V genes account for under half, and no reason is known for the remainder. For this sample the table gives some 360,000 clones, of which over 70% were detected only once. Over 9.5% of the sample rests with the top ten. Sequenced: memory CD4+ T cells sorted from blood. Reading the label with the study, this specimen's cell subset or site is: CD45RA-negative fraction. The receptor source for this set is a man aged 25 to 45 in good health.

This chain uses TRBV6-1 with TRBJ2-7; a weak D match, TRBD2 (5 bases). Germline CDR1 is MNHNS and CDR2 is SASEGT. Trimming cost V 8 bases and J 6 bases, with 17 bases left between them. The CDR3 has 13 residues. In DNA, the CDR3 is TGTGCCAGCTCCGGACTGTCACGCGGCGAGCAGTACTTC. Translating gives CASSGLSRGEQYF.

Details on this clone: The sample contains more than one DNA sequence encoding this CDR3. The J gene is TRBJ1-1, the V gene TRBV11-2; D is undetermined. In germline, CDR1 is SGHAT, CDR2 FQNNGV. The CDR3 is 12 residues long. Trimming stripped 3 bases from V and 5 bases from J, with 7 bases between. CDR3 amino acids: CASSLSGTEAFF. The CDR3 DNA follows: TGTGCCAGCAGCTTGTCGGGGACTGAAGCTTTCTTT.

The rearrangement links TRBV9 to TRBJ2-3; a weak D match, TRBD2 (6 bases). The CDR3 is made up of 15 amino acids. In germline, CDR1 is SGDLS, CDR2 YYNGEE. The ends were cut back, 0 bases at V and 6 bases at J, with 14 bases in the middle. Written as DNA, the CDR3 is TGTGCCAGCAGCGTAGGGATGACAAGCGGGGATACGCAGTATTTT. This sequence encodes CASSVGMTSGDTQYF.

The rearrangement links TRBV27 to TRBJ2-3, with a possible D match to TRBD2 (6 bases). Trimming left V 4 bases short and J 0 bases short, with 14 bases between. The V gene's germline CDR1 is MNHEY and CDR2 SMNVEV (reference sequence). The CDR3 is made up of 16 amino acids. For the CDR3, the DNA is TGTGCCAGCAGTTGGGGGTTTGGGACTAGCACAGATACGCAGTATTTT. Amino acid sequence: CASSWGFGTSTDTQYF.